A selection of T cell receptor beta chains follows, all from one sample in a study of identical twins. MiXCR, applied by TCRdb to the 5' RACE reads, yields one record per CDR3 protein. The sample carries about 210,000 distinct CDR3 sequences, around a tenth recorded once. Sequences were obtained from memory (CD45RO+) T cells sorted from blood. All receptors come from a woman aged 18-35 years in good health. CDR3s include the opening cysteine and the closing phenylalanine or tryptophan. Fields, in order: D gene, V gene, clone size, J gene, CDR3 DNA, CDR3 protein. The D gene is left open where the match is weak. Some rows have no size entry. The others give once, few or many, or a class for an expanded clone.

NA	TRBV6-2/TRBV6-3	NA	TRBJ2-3	TGTGCCAGCAGTTCCGGGACCGACTACACAGATACGCAGTATTTT	CASSSGTDYTDTQYF
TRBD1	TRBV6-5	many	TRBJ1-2	TGTGCCAGCAGTTGGGACAGCATAGTTGGCTACACCTTC	CASSWDSIVGYTF
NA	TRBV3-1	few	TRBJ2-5	TGTGCCAGCAGCCATGGGGGCCAAGAGACCCAGTACTTC	CASSHGGQETQYF
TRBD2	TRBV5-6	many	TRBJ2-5	TGTGCCAGCAGCCCGCGCCGACTAGCGGTGAGCCAAGAGACCCAGTACTTC	CASSPRRLAVSQETQYF
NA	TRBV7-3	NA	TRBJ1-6	TGTGCCAGCAGCTTAGAGGGTTCCGGTTTCAATTCACCCCTCCACTTT	CASSLEGSGFNSPLHF
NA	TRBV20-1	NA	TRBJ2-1	TGCAGTGCTAGAGTGGAGGGGGTAGGACGAAGCGAGCAGTTCTTC	CSARVEGVGRSEQFF
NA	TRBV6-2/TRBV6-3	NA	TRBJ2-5	TGTGCCAGCAGTGCCAGGGGGGAAGAGACCCAGTACTTC	CASSARGEETQYF
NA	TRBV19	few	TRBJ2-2	TGTGCCAGCCTCCGGGGCGACACCGGGGAGCTGTTTTTT	CASLRGDTGELFF
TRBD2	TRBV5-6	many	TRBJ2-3	TGTGCCAGCAGCCGCGAACTAGCGGGAGGATCGGGTACGCAGTATTTT	CASSRELAGGSGTQYF
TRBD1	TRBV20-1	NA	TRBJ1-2	TGCAGTGCTAGCGGACAGGACTATGGCTACACCTTC	CSASGQDYGYTF
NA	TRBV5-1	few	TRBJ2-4	TGCGCCAGCAGCTTGTCCAGGGCCAAAAACATTCAGTACTTC	CASSLSRAKNIQYF
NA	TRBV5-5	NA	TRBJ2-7	TGTGCCAGCACGACTCGCCCTGTAGACGAGCAGTACTTC	CASTTRPVDEQYF
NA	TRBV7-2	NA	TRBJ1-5	TGTGCCAGCAGCTTAGTTGGGGAAGGGGCCCCCCAGCATTTT	CASSLVGEGAPQHF
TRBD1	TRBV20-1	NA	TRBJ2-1	TGCAGTGCTAGAACCGGGACAGGGGTCAATGAGCAGTTCTTC	CSARTGTGVNEQFF
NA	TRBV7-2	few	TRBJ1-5	TGTGCCAGCAGCTCCCTGACTGGCTTGAATCAGCCCCAGCATTTT	CASSSLTGLNQPQHF
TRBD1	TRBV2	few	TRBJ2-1	TGTGCCAGCAGTGATTACAGGGGCCGCAATGAGCAGTTCTTC	CASSDYRGRNEQFF
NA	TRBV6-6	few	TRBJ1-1	TGTGCCAGCAGTTACCAAGGGGGAGGCGAAGCTTTCTTT	CASSYQGGGEAFF
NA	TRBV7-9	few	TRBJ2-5	TGTGCCAGCAGCCGGGACCCGCAAGAGACCCAGTACTTC	CASSRDPQETQYF
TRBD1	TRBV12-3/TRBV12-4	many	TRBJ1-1	TGTGCCAGCAGCCCAGCCCCGGGACAGGGGAATGAAGCTTTCTTT	CASSPAPGQGNEAFF
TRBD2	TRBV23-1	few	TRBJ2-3	TGCGCCAGCCACGACCTAGCGGGAGTAGATACGCAGTATTTT	CASHDLAGVDTQYF
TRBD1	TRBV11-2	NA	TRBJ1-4	TGTGCCAGCAGCTTACGCCTGGGACAGGGAGAGGAAAAACTGTTTTTT	CASSLRLGQGEEKLFF
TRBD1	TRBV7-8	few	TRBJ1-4	TGTGCCAGCAGCCTACCCCCGGGACAGAATGAAAAACTGTTTTTT	CASSLPPGQNEKLFF
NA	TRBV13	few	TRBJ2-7	TGTGCCAGCAGCTCTCAGGGGCCGGGATCCTACGAGCAGTACTTC	CASSSQGPGSYEQYF
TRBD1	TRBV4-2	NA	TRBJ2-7	TGTGCCAGCAGCCAAAGATTGCTGGGACAGAACTACGAGCAGTACTTC	CASSQRLLGQNYEQYF
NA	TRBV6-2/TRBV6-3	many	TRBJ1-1	TGTGCCAGCAGTTATAGCTTGGGGAATGAAGCTTTCTTT	CASSYSLGNEAFF
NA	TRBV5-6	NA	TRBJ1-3	TGTGCCAGCAGCTTGGACCACTCTGGAAACACCATATATTTT	CASSLDHSGNTIYF
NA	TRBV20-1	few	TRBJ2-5	TGCAGTGCTGTTACAGGTCAGGGGACCCAGTACTTC	CSAVTGQGTQYF
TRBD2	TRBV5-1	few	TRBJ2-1	TGCGCCAGCCGCCGACTAGCCAACAATGAGCAGTTCTTC	CASRRLANNEQFF
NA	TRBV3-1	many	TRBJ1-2	TGTGCCAGCAGCCAAGAGGGATATGGCTACACCTTC	CASSQEGYGYTF
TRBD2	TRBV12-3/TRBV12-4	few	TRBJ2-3	TGTGCCAGCAGTTTATGGCGGGGGGGCACAGATACGCAGTATTTT	CASSLWRGGTDTQYF
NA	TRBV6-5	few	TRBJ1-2	TGTGCCAGCAGTTACGCCTCCCAGGGTAACTATGGCTACACCTTC	CASSYASQGNYGYTF
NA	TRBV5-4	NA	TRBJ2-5	TGTGCCAGCAGCTTGGCCTTTCCAGAGGGAGGCCCAAGGGTTGAAAAGACCCAGTACTTC	CASSLAFPEGGPRVEKTQYF
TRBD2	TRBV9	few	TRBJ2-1	TGTGCCAGCAGCGGGGGACTAGGAACTCAGTTCTTC	CASSGGLGTQFF
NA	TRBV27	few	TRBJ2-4	TGTGCCAGCAGATTAACGGTAACCAAAAACATTCAGTACTTC	CASRLTVTKNIQYF
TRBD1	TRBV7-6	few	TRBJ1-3	TGTGCCAGCAGCATAATACAGGGGCTCGAAAACACCATATATTTT	CASSIIQGLENTIYF
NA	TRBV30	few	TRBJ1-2	TGTGCCTGGAGTAGGGCAGGAGGCCGTGGCTACACCTTC	CAWSRAGGRGYTF
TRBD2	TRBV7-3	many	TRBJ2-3	TGTGCCAGCAGCTTATACGGGGGGGGCACAGATACGCAGTATTTT	CASSLYGGGTDTQYF
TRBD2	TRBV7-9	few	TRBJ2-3	TGTGCCAGCGGTCTAGCGGGGGGGAGAGATACGCAGTATTTT	CASGLAGGRDTQYF
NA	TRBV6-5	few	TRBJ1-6	TGTGCCAGCATGGTACTGGGTCGTTCACCCCTCCACTTT	CASMVLGRSPLHF
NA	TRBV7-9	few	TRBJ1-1	TGTGCCAGCAGCGCCGGAAACCGGAACACTGAAGCTTTCTTT	CASSAGNRNTEAFF
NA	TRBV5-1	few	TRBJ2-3	TGCGCCAGCAGCCATGGATCTAGCTTAGATACGCAGTATTTT	CASSHGSSLDTQYF
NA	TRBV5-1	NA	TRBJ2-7	TGCGCCAGCAGGGTCGACAGGTACGAGCAGTACTTC	CASRVDRYEQYF
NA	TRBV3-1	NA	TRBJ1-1	TGTGCCAGCAGCCAAGCAACCGCAGGTAACACTGAAGCTTTCTTT	CASSQATAGNTEAFF
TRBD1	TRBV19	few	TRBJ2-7	TGTGCCAGTAGTCCCAGGGGGAGCTACGAGCAGTACTTC	CASSPRGSYEQYF
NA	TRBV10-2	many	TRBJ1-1	TGCGCCAGCAATTTCGGGGGTTGGACTGAAGCTTTCTTT	CASNFGGWTEAFF
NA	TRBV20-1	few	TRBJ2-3	TGCAGTCCCTCTCTGGGAGATACGCAGTATTTT	CSPSLGDTQYF
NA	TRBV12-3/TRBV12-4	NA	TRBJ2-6	TGTGCCAGCAGTTTAGTAGGCAGCGTCCTGACTTTC	CASSLVGSVLTF
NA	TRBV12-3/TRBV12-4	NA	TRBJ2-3	TGTGCCAGCAGTGGGACGACGGGGGCAGATACGCAGTATTTT	CASSGTTGADTQYF
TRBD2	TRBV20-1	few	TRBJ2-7	TGCAGTGCCGGGACTAGCCTTTCCTACGAGCAGTACTTC	CSAGTSLSYEQYF
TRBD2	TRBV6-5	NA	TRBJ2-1	TGTGCCAGCAGTTACTCGGCAGCGGGAGTAAGTGAGCAGTTCTTC	CASSYSAAGVSEQFF
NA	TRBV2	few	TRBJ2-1	TGTGCCAGCTCCTTCCCAGACCTGAAGGATGAGCAGTTCTTC	CASSFPDLKDEQFF
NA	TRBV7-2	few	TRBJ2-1	TGTGCCAGCAGTGTCGTGTGGGGTGAGCAGTTCTTC	CASSVVWGEQFF
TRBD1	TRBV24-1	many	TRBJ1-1	TGTGCCACCAGTGTTTCAGGGGGCACTGAAGCTTTCTTT	CATSVSGGTEAFF